The text below deals with one T cell receptor beta chain. The CDR3 length is 14 residues. The V end was cut by 4 bases, the J end by 0 bases, with 8 bases between. Germline CDR1 and CDR2: SGHNT and YYREEE (reference sequence). Clones were read by immunoSEQ multiplex PCR, and TCRdb kept only the in-frame ones, dropping some. The sample lists fewer than 30,000 clones, roughly 80% occurring once. The record originates from a study of PD-1 blockade in classical Hodgkin lymphoma. Time point given: cycle 4 day 1 (C4D1), after five to seven weeks of nivolumab. With no exception, relapse followed autologous stem cell transplantation in all patients, and brentuximab vedotin exposure varied. Thawed PBMCs underwent magnetic negative selection to yield purified CD4+ T cells.

The sample consisted of CD4+ T cells from blood, taken before the fourth cycle of nivolumab. This rearrangement joins TRBV5-4 to TRBJ2-1; D is possibly TRBD1 (5 bases). The sequence was collected from a human donor with classical Hodgkin lymphoma. CDR3 sequence: CASSIQGSYNEQFF. In DNA form, the CDR3 reads TGTGCCAGCAGCATTCAGGGCTCCTACAATGAGCAGTTCTTC.